The next 3 T cell receptor beta chains were all read from a single sample in a study of CD8+ T cells in alopecia areata. cDNA prepared by RNA extraction and subsequent reverse transcription served as the template for sequencing. Sequencing used immunoSEQ multiplex PCR; TCRdb keeps in-frame clones, though not all of them. The sample consists of about 97,000 clones, around 60% of them appearing once. The treatment denotes: oral pan-JAK inhibitor, 5-10 mg twice daily. The sequencing used CD8+ T cells sorted from blood, collected at approximately week 55, from a patient treated with tofacitinib. The receptors originated from a human donor with alopecia areata.

J is TRBJ2-5 and V is TRBV27, with 9 positions matching TRBD2. CDR1 MNHEY and CDR2 SMNVEV come from the germline V gene (reference sequence). Trimming removed 1 base from V and 2 bases from J; junction bases left unmatched: 2. There are 15 residues in the CDR3. The CDR3 region is CASSLLAGDQETQYF. CDR3 coding DNA: TGTGCCAGCAGTTTATTAGCGGGGGATCAAGAGACCCAGTACTTC.

V gene TRBV2 combines with J gene TRBJ1-1; D gene uncertain. The germline V gene encodes CDR1 SNHLY and CDR2 FYNNEI. The CDR3 has 14 amino acids. V shed 3 bases and J shed 1 base, with 9 bases lying between them. CDR3 coding DNA: TGTGCCAGCAGTGAGGGCAGGTGGAACACTGAAGCTTTCTTT. Translation: CASSEGRWNTEAFF.

The chain couples TRBV5-6 to TRBJ1-2; 8 bases fit TRBD1. The CDR3 has 14 residues. Trimming cost V 0 bases and J 8 bases; bases outside gene matches: 6. CDR1 and CDR2 (germline): SGHDT, YYEEEE. The CDR3 DNA is TGTGCCAGCAGCTTGGGCCAGGGGGCTGGAGGCTACACCTTC. Translated, it gives CASSLGQGAGGYTF.